The TCR beta chain under discussion was sequenced for a study of shared clonotypes between healthy human individuals. Regarding the study as a whole: Several donors had 5% to 6.5% of their naive CD4 clonotypes in common. Sampling covered nothing but blood. Tissue TCR repertoires likely differ from those found in blood.

CDR3 size: 18 residues. From germline, CDR1 is SGHNT and CDR2 YYREEE (reference sequence). The ends lost 0 bases at V and 5 bases at J; junction bases unmatched: 11. Assay execution took place at the deep level. TCRdb's copy holds only in-frame clones and misses some; the assay was immunoSEQ multiplex PCR. The table shows a few million clones, with 85% to 95% occurring only once. As concerns this clone: The antigen is unknown.

The V gene is TRBV5-4, the J gene TRBJ2-3, with 11 positions matching TRBD2. Specimen: naive CD4+ T cells sorted from blood. Indicated subset: CD45RA+ positively selected. The sequence derives from a man between 18 and 35 years old in good health. The CDR3 reads CASSLGGLAGGIGDTQYF. DNA of the CDR3: TGTGCCAGCAGCTTGGGTGGTCTAGCGGGGGGAATTGGAGATACGCAGTATTTT.